The 9 T cell receptor beta chains below were found in one sample sequenced in a study of spatial heterogeneity in lung cancer. Regarding the study as a whole: Counts that tracked tumor mutation counts were those of expanded intratumoral alpha and beta TCRs.

No antigens are known for them. Time point in this sample: sample taken at primary tumor resection. TCRdb reprocessed the 5' RACE reads with MiXCR, giving one entry per CDR3 protein. The repertoire consists of more than 15,000 distinct CDR3 sequences, with 6.2% occurring once and the leading ten covering around 7%. The sample was lung tumor tissue, taken at surgery. The receptor set was obtained from a male donor with early-stage non-small cell lung cancer.

This clonotype was observed at least ten times. The size of this beta chain means little, since it is a stray read in a library made for alpha chains. The chain is built from TRBV7-9 and TRBJ2-5, with 7 bases lining up with TRBD1. The germline V gene encodes CDR1 SEHNR and CDR2 FQNEAQ (reference sequence). V shed 5 bases, J shed 0 bases, and the junction held 9 bases outside the gene matches. The CDR3 covers 16 residues. CDR3 in DNA: TGTGCCAGCAGCCAGGGACAGATTATGTACCAAGAGACCCAGTACTTC. Translated: CASSQGQIMYQETQYF.

As concerns this clonotype: In a library made to pick up alpha chains, this beta chain is a stray read with a size that means little. The gene calls are TRBV7-2 and TRBJ2-4, with D uncertain. The CDR3 contains 11 residues. The V gene's germline CDR1 is SGHTA and CDR2 FQGNSA. The V gene lost 4 bases and the J gene lost 15 bases, with 13 bases spanning the gap. CDR3 amino acids: CASSSGPNRYF. CDR3 in DNA: TGTGCCAGCAGCTCCGGGCCAAATCGGTACTTC.

This clonotype was found a few times. Because this beta chain is a stray read in a library intended to capture alpha chains, its abundance should not be given much weight. The J gene is TRBJ1-1, the V gene TRBV2; D not resolved. CDR1 is SNHLY and CDR2 is FYNNEI in the germline V gene. The germline V and J ends were trimmed by 7 bases and 1 base, with 10 bases remaining between them. This CDR3 is 13 amino acids long. The CDR3 is CASNFNGNTEAFF. CDR3 in DNA: TGTGCCAGCAATTTTAACGGGAACACTGAAGCTTTCTTT.

This clonotype was picked up many times. With the library built for alpha chains, this beta chain is off target and its frequency is not meaningful. The V and J genes are TRBV5-1 and TRBJ2-1, with 15 bases aligning to TRBD2. CDR1 is SGHRS, CDR2 YFSETQ, per germline. This CDR3 is built from 17 residues. V gave up 4 bases and J gave up 7 bases; unmatched junction bases: 9. CDR3 loop: CASSAGLAGGPWNEQFF. In nucleotides, the CDR3 is TGCGCCAGCAGCGCGGGACTAGCGGGAGGCCCATGGAATGAGCAGTTCTTC.

At least ten counts were recorded for this clonotype. Being off target in a library aimed at alpha chains, this beta chain has a size of little meaning. The chain links TRBV7-2 to TRBJ1-2; maybe TRBD1 (5 bases). The V and J ends lost 7 bases and 4 bases respectively, with 13 bases between them. Germline-derived CDR1 and CDR2 are SGHTA and FQGNSA. The CDR3 covers 13 residues. The CDR3 protein is CASNPDRTYGYTF. Written as DNA, the CDR3 is TGTGCCAGCAATCCTGACAGAACCTATGGCTACACCTTC.

This clonotype has a count of ten or more. This beta chain is a stray read from a library made for alpha chains; its abundance is not meaningful. This chain joins TRBV5-6 and TRBJ1-2; no clear D. The length of the CDR3 is 15 residues. CDR1 and CDR2 (germline): SGHDT, YYEEEE. The germline V and J ends were trimmed by 3 bases and 1 base, with 13 bases remaining between them. CDR3 nucleotide sequence: TGTGCCAGCAGCTCTGACATGAACTTTAACTATGGCTACACCTTC. It yields the protein CASSSDMNFNYGYTF. The variable domain in full, completed from reference TRBV5-6 and TRBJ1-2, reads DAGVTQSPTHLIKTRGQQVTLRCSPKSGHDTVSWYQQALGQGPQFIFQYYEEEERQRGNFPDRFSGHQFPNYSSELNVNALLLGDSALYLCASSSDMNFNYGYTFGSGTRLTVV.

At least ten counts were recorded for this clonotype. The library was built for alpha chains, so this beta chain is an off-target read and its size means little. The CDR3 region is CASSPGALQVQYF. The CDR3, as DNA: TGTGCCAGCAGTCCGGGGGCCCTTCAGGTTCAGTACTTC. The V gene is TRBV27, the J gene TRBJ2-4, with D tentatively TRBD1 or TRBD2 (6 bases each). Looked up from germline, CDR1 is MNHEY and CDR2 is SMNVEV (reference sequence). The CDR3 has 13 residues. V lost 5 bases and J lost 11, with 16 bases in between.

This clonotype was detected ten times or more. With the library built for alpha chains, this beta chain is off target and its frequency is not meaningful. The CDR3 DNA follows: TGTGCCAGCTCACCAAGAAGGGGGGAAGACACTGAAGCTTTCTTT. Translating it yields CASSPRRGEDTEAFF. The genes are TRBV18 and TRBJ1-1, with a possible D match to TRBD1 (6 bases). With 2 bases removed from V and 3 bases from J, the gap between germline ends came to 13 bases. Germline-derived CDR1 and CDR2 are KGHSH and LQKENI. The length of the CDR3 is 15 residues.

This clonotype was picked up many times. This beta chain is an off-target read within a library intended for alpha chains, so its frequency means little. The V gene is TRBV5-4, the J gene TRBJ2-1, with TRBD2 matching over 12 bases. CDR3 length equals 15 residues. Germline V gene sequence: CDR1 SGHNT, CDR2 YYREEE (reference sequence). The ends lost 4 bases at V and 4 bases at J; junction bases unmatched: 3. The CDR3 coding sequence is TGTGCCAGCAGCCTAGCGGGAGGGTTTTACAATGAGCAGTTCTTC. It specifies CASSLAGGFYNEQFF.